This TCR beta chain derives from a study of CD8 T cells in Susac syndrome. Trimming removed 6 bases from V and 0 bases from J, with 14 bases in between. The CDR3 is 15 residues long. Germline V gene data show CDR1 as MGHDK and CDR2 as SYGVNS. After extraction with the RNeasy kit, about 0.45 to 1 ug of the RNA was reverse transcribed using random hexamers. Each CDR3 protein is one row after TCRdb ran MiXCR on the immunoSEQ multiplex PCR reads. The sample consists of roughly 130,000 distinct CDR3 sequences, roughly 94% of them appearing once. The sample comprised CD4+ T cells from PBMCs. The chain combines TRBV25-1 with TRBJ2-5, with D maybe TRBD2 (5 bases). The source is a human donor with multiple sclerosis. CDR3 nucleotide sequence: TGTGCCAGCAGCCTCGGGAACGGGTACCAAGAGACCCAGTACTTC. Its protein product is CASSLGNGYQETQYF.